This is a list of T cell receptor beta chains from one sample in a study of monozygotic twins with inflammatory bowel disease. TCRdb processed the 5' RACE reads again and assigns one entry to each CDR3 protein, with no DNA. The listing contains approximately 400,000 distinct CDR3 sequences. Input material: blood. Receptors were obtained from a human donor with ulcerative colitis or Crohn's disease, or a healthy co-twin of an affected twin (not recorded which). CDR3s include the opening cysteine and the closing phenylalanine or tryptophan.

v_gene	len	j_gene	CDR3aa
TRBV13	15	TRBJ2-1	CASSGGQEAYNEQFF
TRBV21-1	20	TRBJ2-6	CASSNCLYGTVLSGANVLTF
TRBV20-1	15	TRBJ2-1	CSAKTDSSSYNEQFF
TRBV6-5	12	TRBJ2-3	CASSYFGDTQYF
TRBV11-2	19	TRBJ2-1	CASSLALSNGLAAYNEQFF
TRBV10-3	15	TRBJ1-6	CAISESSRTEGPLHF
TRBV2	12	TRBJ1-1	CASRADGTEAFF
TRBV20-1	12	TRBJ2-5	CSARTNQETQYF
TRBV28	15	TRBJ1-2	CASSFPTGLGYGYTF
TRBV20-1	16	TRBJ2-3	CSARPGLAGVTDTQYF
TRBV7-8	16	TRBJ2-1	CASSPPSGRSYNEQFF
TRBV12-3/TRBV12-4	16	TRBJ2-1	CASSYSGTTPDHEQFF
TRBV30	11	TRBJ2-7	CAWSDFDEQYF
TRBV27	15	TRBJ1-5	CASSLSGPNVQPQHF
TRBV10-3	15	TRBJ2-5	CAISQHTGFQETQYF
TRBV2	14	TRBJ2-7	CASLLGTGPAEQYF
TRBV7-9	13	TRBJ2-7	CASSGPQGYEQYF
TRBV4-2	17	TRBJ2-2	CASSQRPLADNTGELFF
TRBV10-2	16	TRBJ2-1	CASSGGAMVPQYEQFF
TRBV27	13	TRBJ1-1	CASSLRQNTEAFF
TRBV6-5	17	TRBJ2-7	CASSYSQRTGAAYEQYF
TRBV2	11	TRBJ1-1	CATTGDTEAFF